Below, one T cell receptor (beta chain) is given with its context. These data belong to a study of blood T cell repertoires in COVID-19. On the study more broadly: PBMCs, B-cell-depleted T cells, or T cells provided the cDNA or gDNA that made up the material.

Generated by immunoSEQ multiplex PCR, the TCRdb table keeps only in-frame clones and is missing some. This sample yields fewer than 300,000 clones, of which around 88% are seen a single time; 1.2% belongs to the top ten. Those enrolled, adults aged roughly 18 to 90 years, came from 20 to 25 US areas. Trimming at V came to 3 bases and at J to 5 bases, leaving 6 bases not matched to a gene. The CDR3 runs to 14 residues. Germline CDR1 and CDR2: MDHEN and SYDVKM. The genes are TRBV28 and TRBJ1-1; 7 positions agree with TRBD1. The receptor was isolated from a woman between 35 and 50 years old with acute COVID-19. Material: PBMCs or T cells enriched from blood (not recorded which). In DNA, the CDR3 is TGTGCCAGCAGTTTTCCAGGGGGGTGGACTGAAGCTTTCTTT. It encodes CASSFPGGWTEAFF.